This TCR beta chain is from a study of T cells in Graves' hyperthyroidism and ophthalmopathy. CDR3 length: 15 amino acids. In germline, CDR1 is GTSNPN, CDR2 SVGIG (reference sequence). The J segment lost 3 bases and the V segment lost 1 base, leaving 8 bases of the junction unmatched. PBMCs were collected from an approximately 10 ml volume of fresh peripheral blood. There were TCR beta CDR3 regions amplified from RNA transcripts. HTBI primers were employed in a first-round RT-PCR of the TCR CDR3. TCRdb re-derived calls from the multiplex PCR reads in MiXCR, one entry per CDR3 protein. The sample yields more than 350,000 distinct CDR3 sequences, roughly 15% seen once. This clonotype has ten or more counts.

The sample consisted of blood. The origin of this receptor is a woman aged 60-75 years with Graves' ophthalmopathy. This chain connects TRBV30 to TRBJ1-2; 7 bases line up with TRBD1. The CDR3 protein is CAWSGDSRSYYGYTF. CDR3 coding DNA: TGTGCCTGGAGTGGGGACAGTCGGTCTTACTATGGCTACACCTTC.